This T cell receptor (beta chain) appears in the sequencing data of a study of blood T cell repertoires in COVID-19. Overall study: Both acute and convalescent COVID-19 samples were obtained from the United States, Italy and Spain.

V lost 3 bases, J lost 9 bases, and 14 bases stayed unmatched. CDR1 is MNHEY and CDR2 is SMNVEV in the germline V gene (reference sequence). This CDR3 is built from 16 residues. The data were produced by immunoSEQ multiplex PCR, yet TCRdb's version contains in-frame clones alone and is incomplete. The repertoire consists of approximately 220,000 clones, with 70% to 90% occurring once and the leading ten covering almost 4.5%. The rearrangement joins TRBV27 to TRBJ2-1, with TRBD2 identical over 7 bases. The source is a man in his fifties with acute or convalescent COVID-19. The sample comprised peripheral blood. CDR3 protein: CASSFRKRGPPSEQFF. In DNA, the CDR3 is TGTGCCAGCAGTTTTCGGAAGCGGGGTCCCCCCTCTGAGCAGTTCTTC.